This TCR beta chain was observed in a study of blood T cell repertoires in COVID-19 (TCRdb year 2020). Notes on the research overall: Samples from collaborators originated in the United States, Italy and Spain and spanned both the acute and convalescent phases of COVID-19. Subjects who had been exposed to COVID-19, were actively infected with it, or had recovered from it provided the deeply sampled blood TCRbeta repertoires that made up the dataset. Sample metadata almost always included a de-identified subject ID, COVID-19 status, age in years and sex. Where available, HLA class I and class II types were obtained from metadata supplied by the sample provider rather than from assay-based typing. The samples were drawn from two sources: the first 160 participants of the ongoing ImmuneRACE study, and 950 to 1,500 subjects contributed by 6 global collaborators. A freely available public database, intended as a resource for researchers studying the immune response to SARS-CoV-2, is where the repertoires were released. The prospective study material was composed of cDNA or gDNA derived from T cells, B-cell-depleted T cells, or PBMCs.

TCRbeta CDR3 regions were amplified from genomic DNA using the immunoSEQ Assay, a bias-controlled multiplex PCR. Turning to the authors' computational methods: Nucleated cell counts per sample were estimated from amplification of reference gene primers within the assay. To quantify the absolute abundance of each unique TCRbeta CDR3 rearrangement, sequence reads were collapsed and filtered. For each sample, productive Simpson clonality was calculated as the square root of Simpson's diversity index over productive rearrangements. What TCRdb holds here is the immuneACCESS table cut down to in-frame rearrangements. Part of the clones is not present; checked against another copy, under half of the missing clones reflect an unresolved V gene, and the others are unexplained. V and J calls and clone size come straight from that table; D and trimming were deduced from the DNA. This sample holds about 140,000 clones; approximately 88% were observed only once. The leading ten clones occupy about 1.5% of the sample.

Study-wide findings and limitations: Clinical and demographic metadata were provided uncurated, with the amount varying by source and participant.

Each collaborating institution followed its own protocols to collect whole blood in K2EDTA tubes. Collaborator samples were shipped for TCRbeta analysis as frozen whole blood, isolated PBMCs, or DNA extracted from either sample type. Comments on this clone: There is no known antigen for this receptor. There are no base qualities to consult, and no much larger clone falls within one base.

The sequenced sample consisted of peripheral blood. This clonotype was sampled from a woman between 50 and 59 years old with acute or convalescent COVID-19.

The CDR3 protein: CAGGWMGDQPQHF. The DNA reads as follows: TGTGCCGGGGGGTGGATGGGGGATCAGCCCCAGCATTTT. The sequence is built from TRBV19 and TRBJ1-5; a weak D assignment points to TRBD1 (5 bases agree). The CDR3 has 13 amino acids, counting the end cysteine and phenylalanine. The entry retains the CDR3 DNA only, 39 bases that are in frame from base 1. V is clipped by 11 bases and J by 5 bases, and the sequence between their germline boundaries is 16 bases long. CDR1 is given as LNHDA and CDR2 as SQIVND, both from the germline V gene (reference sequence).